These 14 T cell receptor beta chains came from one sample sequenced in a study of blood T cell repertoires in COVID-19. Assay: immunoSEQ multiplex PCR; the TCRdb copy retains only in-frame clones and omits some. There are about 380,000 clones in the sample; 90% occur only once, and roughly 6.8% lies in the top ten. The sequenced sample consisted of peripheral blood. These receptors were obtained from a young man with active or convalescent COVID-19.

The chain is built from TRBV6-5 and TRBJ2-7; TRBD2 aligns across 7 bases. Germline assignment: CDR1 MNHEY and CDR2 SVGAGI. The V gene end was trimmed by 2 bases and the J gene end by 7 bases; junction bases not matched to a gene: 8. The CDR3 is 14 amino acids. The chain's CDR3 is CASSYEGGPGEQYF. CDR3 in DNA: TGTGCCAGCAGTTACGAGGGAGGGCCGGGAGAGCAGTACTTC.

This clone was recorded once. The chain uses TRBV6-2 or TRBV6-3 and TRBJ1-1, with TRBD1 matching 7 bases. Germline CDR1 MNHEY, CDR2 SVGEGT. V gave up 6 bases and J gave up 5 bases; unmatched junction bases: 12. The CDR3 length is 15 residues. CDR3 sequence: CASSRRGLLGTEAFF. CDR3 coding DNA: TGTGCCAGCAGCAGGAGGGGGCTTTTGGGGACTGAAGCTTTCTTT.

Turning to this clone: In the same sample, other DNA sequences code for this CDR3. The chain is built from TRBV27 and TRBJ2-1; D unclear. Trimming shortened V by 6 bases and J by 7 bases, and 7 bases separated the two germline ends. This CDR3 comprises 11 residues. Germline V lookup: CDR1 MNHEY, CDR2 SMNVEV (reference sequence). The CDR3 sequence: CASSLYNEQFF. In DNA, the CDR3 is TGTGCCAGCAGCCTCTATAATGAGCAGTTCTTC.

Relative to its sample, this clone is medium-sized. V and J are TRBV29-1 and TRBJ1-1; the D gene is possibly TRBD1 (6 bases). Trimming took 6 bases from V and 1 from J, leaving 9 bases between them. Germline CDR1 reads SQVTM; CDR2 reads ANQGSEA. The CDR3 is 12 amino acids. CDR3 coding DNA: TGCAGCGTCGACAGGAAGAACACTGAAGCTTTCTTT. Protein product: CSVDRKNTEAFF. The complete variable domain, with remaining parts taken from reference TRBV29-1 and TRBJ1-1, reads SAVISQKPSRDICQRGTSLTIQCQVDSQVTMMFWYRQQPGQSLTLIATANQGSEATYESGFVIDKFPISRPNLTFSTLTVSNMSPEDSSIYLCSVDRKNTEAFFGQGTRLTVV.

The V gene is TRBV27, the J gene TRBJ1-5; weak D call: TRBD1 (6 bases). Germline CDR1 reads MNHEY; CDR2 reads SMNVEV (reference sequence). Trimming removed 3 bases from V and 0 bases from J, with 18 bases in between. The CDR3 sequence is 18 residues long. CDR3 sequence (DNA): TGTGCCAGCAGTTTCTCGCCCAGGACAGCTTATAGCAATCAGCCCCAGCATTTT. This codes for CASSFSPRTAYSNQPQHF.

The V and J genes are TRBV19 and TRBJ1-1; D unclear. There are 13 residues in the CDR3. V gave up 1 base and J gave up 4 bases, with 7 bases separating them. Germline assignment: CDR1 LNHDA and CDR2 SQIVND (reference sequence). The CDR3 DNA reads TGTGCCAGTAGTATAGCTGGACTCACTGAAGCTTTCTTT. Encoded protein: CASSIAGLTEAFF.

The rearrangement links TRBV9 to TRBJ1-1; TRBD1 matches 7 bases. This CDR3 is built from 16 residues. Looked up from germline, CDR1 is SGDLS and CDR2 is YYNGEE. Unmatched junction bases numbered 9, after V lost 4 bases and J lost 0 bases. The CDR3 here is CASSPRTGNLNTEAFF. The CDR3 region has the DNA TGTGCCAGCAGCCCTCGGACAGGAAATCTGAACACTGAAGCTTTCTTT.

The chain links TRBV28 to TRBJ1-2; D is unclear. V shed 6 bases and J shed 0 bases, with 11 bases lying between them. The CDR3 covers 14 residues. Germline values: CDR1 MDHEN, CDR2 SYDVKM. The CDR3 nucleotides read TGTGCCAGCAGCACGGGATTCGCTAACTATGGCTACACCTTC. Translated: CASSTGFANYGYTF.

The rearrangement joins TRBV5-4 to TRBJ2-2, with 7 bases that match TRBD2. Germline V gene data show CDR1 as SGHNT and CDR2 as YYREEE (reference sequence). The length of the CDR3 is 15 residues. The V gene end was trimmed by 2 bases and the J gene end by 5 bases; junction bases not matched to a gene: 6. DNA of the CDR3: TGTGCCAGCAGCTTAGGGCAGCGGGGAACCGGGGAGCTGTTTTTT. This encodes CASSLGQRGTGELFF.

The genes are TRBV6-2 or TRBV6-3 and TRBJ2-3; no clear D gene. V lost 0 bases, J lost 9 bases, and 10 bases lay in between. Germline CDR1 MNHEY, CDR2 SVGEGT. CDR3 length: 13 amino acids. This CDR3 reads CASSYSSLMTQYF. The CDR3 DNA reads TGTGCCAGCAGTTACTCGAGCCTTATGACGCAGTATTTT.

V usage is TRBV28 and J usage is TRBJ1-2, with 7 positions matching TRBD1. With V trimmed by 6 bases and J by 4 bases, 20 bases remained unmatched. Germline CDR1 MDHEN, CDR2 SYDVKM. The CDR3 contains 18 residues. This CDR3 reads CASSPAGLEGASSYGYTF. DNA of the CDR3: TGTGCCAGCAGCCCTGCAGGGCTAGAGGGGGCTTCTTCCTATGGCTACACCTTC.

The chain carries TRBV7-2 and TRBJ1-1; D possibly corresponds to TRBD1 (6 bases). V was clipped by 5 bases and J by 5 bases, with 18 bases between them. Germline lookup yields CDR1 SGHTA and CDR2 FQGNSA. This CDR3 region has 15 residues. The CDR3 sequence: CASSPLGGARTEAFF. The CDR3 region has the DNA TGTGCCAGCAGCCCCTTAGGGGGGGCGCGGACTGAAGCTTTCTTT.

The V gene is TRBV5-6, the J gene TRBJ2-5; 7 bases agree with TRBD2. With 7 bases clipped from V and 5 bases from J, the junction kept 11 bases outside the gene matches. The CDR3 runs to 14 residues. CDR1 is SGHDT, CDR2 YYEEEE, per germline. The CDR3 DNA reads as TGTGCCAGCGAGGGGACTACGAGTATCGAGACCCAGTACTTC. This codes for CASEGTTSIETQYF.

The CDR3 reads CASSLDRDNGYTF. The CDR3 nucleotides are TGTGCCAGCAGTTTGGACAGGGACAATGGCTACACCTTC. The chain combines TRBV28 with TRBJ1-2; 8 bases are shared with TRBD1. The ends lost 3 bases at V and 6 bases at J; junction bases unmatched: 3. The CDR3 runs to 13 residues. Germline CDR1 MDHEN, CDR2 SYDVKM.